In this sample, the clone carrying this TCR beta chain turned up a few times. Its specificity is not known. These data originate in a study of cytomegalovirus exposure and HLA in healthy donors. Whole-study results and caveats: Accurate prediction of HLA-A and HLA-B alleles (for most subjects) was reportedly achieved from TCR beta sequences.

V was trimmed by 11 bases and J by 3 bases, leaving 11 bases between them. The CDR3 extends over 13 amino acids. Germline CDR1 and CDR2: MNHNS and SASEGT. Researchers ran the PCR with 60 Vbeta and 13 Jbeta primers. The table came from immunoSEQ multiplex PCR; TCRdb's copy has only in-frame clones and leaves some out. The table lists more than 85,000 clones, 78% of them singletons. This sequence joins TRBV6-1 and TRBJ2-6, with D tentatively TRBD2 (6 bases). Sequencing was performed on PBMCs. The receptor's source is a man aged 25 to 40 in good health and CMV-seronegative. DNA for the CDR3: TGTGCCGGGGCGGAGGGTGGGGCCAACGTCCTGACTTTC. It specifies CAGAEGGANVLTF.